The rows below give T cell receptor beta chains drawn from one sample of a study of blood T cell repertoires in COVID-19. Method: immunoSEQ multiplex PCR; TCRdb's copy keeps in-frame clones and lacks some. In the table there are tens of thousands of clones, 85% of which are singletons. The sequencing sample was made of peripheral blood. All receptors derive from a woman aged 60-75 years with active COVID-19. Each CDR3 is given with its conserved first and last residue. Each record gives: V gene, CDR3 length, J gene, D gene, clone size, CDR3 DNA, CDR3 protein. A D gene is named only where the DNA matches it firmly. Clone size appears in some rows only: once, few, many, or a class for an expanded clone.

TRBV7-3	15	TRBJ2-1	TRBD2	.	TGTGCCAGCAGCTTAGTGGAGGGGACTAGTAATGAGCAGTTCTTC	CASSLVEGTSNEQFF
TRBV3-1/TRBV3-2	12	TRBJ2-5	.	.	TGTGCCAGCAGCCAAGACCGAGAGACCCAGTACTTC	CASSQDRETQYF
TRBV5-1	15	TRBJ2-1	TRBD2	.	TGCGCCAGCAGCTTGGGGACTAGCGGTCTCAATGAGCAGTTCTTC	CASSLGTSGLNEQFF
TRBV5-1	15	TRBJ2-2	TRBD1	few	TGCGCCAGCAGCTTAAGGGGGCCTGTTACCGGGGAGCTGTTTTTT	CASSLRGPVTGELFF
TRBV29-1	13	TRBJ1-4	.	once	TGCAGCGTTGTCGGGCAGGGAAATGAAAAACTGTTTTTT	CSVVGQGNEKLFF
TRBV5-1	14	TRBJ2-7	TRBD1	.	TGCGCCAGCAGCCCGGACAGGGGCCCCTACGAGCAGTACTTC	CASSPDRGPYEQYF
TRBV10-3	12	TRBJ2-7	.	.	TGTGCCATCAGGAGCGAGGGCTACGAGCAGTACTTC	CAIRSEGYEQYF
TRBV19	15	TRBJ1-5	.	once	TGTGCCACCGCGACCAGGGACAATAGCAATCAGCCCCAGCATTTT	CATATRDNSNQPQHF
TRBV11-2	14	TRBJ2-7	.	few	TGTGCCAGCAGCCCGCAGGGCCGCTCCTACGAGCAGTACTTC	CASSPQGRSYEQYF
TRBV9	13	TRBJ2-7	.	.	TGTGCCAGCAACAGGGACCCCACCTACGAGCAGTACTTC	CASNRDPTYEQYF
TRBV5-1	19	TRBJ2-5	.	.	TGCGCCAGCAGCTTGGAGGGGGACTTCCTAGCAGCGGGAAGTGAGACCCAGTACTTC	CASSLEGDFLAAGSETQYF
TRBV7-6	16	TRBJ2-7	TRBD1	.	TGTGCCAGCAGCCCACTACGGTCAGACAGGGCCTACGAGCAGTACTTC	CASSPLRSDRAYEQYF
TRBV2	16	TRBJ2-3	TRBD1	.	TGTGCCAGCAGGGAACAGGGGGCGTGGGGCACAGATACGCAGTATTTT	CASREQGAWGTDTQYF
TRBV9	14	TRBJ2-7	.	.	TGTGCCAGCAGCGCCGACAGCCAGACCCACGAGCAGTACTTC	CASSADSQTHEQYF
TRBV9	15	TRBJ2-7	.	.	TGTGCCAGCAGCGTAGCTAGCGGACAGGGAAGCGAGCAGTACTTC	CASSVASGQGSEQYF
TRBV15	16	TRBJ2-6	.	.	TGTGCCACCAGCAGACTACAGGGAGCTGGGGCCAACGTCCTGACTTTC	CATSRLQGAGANVLTF
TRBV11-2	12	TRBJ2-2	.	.	TGTGCCAGCAGCTACAGCGGCGGGGAGCTGTTTTTT	CASSYSGGELFF
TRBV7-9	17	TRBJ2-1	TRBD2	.	TGTGCCAGCAGCTTCACCGGACTAGCGGGAGGCTACAATGAGCAGTTCTTC	CASSFTGLAGGYNEQFF
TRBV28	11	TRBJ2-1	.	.	TGTGCCAGCAGTTTAGAGAATGAGCAGTTCTTC	CASSLENEQFF
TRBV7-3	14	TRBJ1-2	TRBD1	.	TGTGCCAGCAGCCAAGGGACAGGGAACTATGGCTACACCTTC	CASSQGTGNYGYTF
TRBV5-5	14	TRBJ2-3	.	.	TGTGCCAGCAGCCGGGGGATGGGAACAGATACGCAGTATTTT	CASSRGMGTDTQYF
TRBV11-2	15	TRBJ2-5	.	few	TGTGCCAGCAGTGAGACAGGAGCCCTGGTGGAGACCCAGTACTTC	CASSETGALVETQYF
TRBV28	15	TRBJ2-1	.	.	TGTGCCACTTTATCGCAGGGTAGCTCCTACAATGAGCAGTTCTTC	CATLSQGSSYNEQFF
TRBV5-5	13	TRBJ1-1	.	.	TGTGCCAGCAGCTCGCGGGGAGACACTGAAGCTTTCTTT	CASSSRGDTEAFF
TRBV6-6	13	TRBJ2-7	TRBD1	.	TGTGCCAGCAGTCCTAACCTCGGACAGGGAGTACACTTC	CASSPNLGQGVHF
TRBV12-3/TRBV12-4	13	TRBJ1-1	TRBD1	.	TGTGCCAGCACAACTTCGACAGGGACGATTGCTTTCTTT	CASTTSTGTIAFF